A single sample is the source of the 19 T cell receptor beta chains below, sequenced in a study of blood T cell repertoires in COVID-19. The table came from immunoSEQ multiplex PCR; TCRdb's copy has only in-frame clones and leaves some out. The sample yields about 150,000 clones, under 85% seen once. Sequenced material: peripheral blood. The receptor source for this set is a man aged 55 to 69 with COVID-19, enrolled during active disease.

The V gene is TRBV6-5, the J gene TRBJ1-1; TRBD1 is a possible D gene (6 bases). Per germline, CDR1 MNHEY and CDR2 SVGAGI. The V gene lost 7 bases and the J gene lost 3 bases, with 12 bases spanning the gap. This CDR3 contains 13 residues. The CDR3 nucleotides read TGTGCCAGCACGACGGGGGGGCACACTGAAGCTTTCTTT. This translates into CASTTGGHTEAFF.

The V gene is TRBV7-9, the J gene TRBJ2-7, with TRBD1 identical over 8 bases. Germline V CDR1 and CDR2: SEHNR, FQNEAQ (reference sequence). The CDR3 totals 15 residues. V lost 2 bases to trimming and J lost 4 bases; unmatched junction nucleotides: 7. The DNA for the CDR3 is TGTGCCAGCAGCTTAACACAGGGGGGTTGGTACGAGCAGTACTTC. This gives the protein CASSLTQGGWYEQYF.

This rearrangement joins TRBV28 to TRBJ1-2; TRBD1 agrees at 9 bases. The germline gives CDR1 MDHEN, CDR2 SYDVKM. The CDR3 is made up of 13 amino acids. V trimming: 5 bases; J trimming: 7 bases; junction bases outside the gene matches: 5. This CDR3 is CASSAGQGPGYTF. The DNA of the CDR3 is TGTGCCAGCAGTGCGGGACAGGGTCCTGGCTACACCTTC.

This chain connects TRBV5-1 to TRBJ1-2; maybe TRBD1 (6 bases). Germline CDR1 SGHRS, CDR2 YFSETQ. The CDR3 covers 13 residues. Deletions cut 0 bases from V and 7 bases from J, with 10 bases between. CDR3 sequence: CASSLGSGVGYTF. The CDR3 DNA follows: TGCGCCAGCAGCTTGGGCTCAGGGGTTGGCTACACCTTC.

The chain carries TRBV24-1 and TRBJ2-5; 10 nucleotides agree with TRBD2. With V trimmed by 5 bases and J by 9 bases, 5 bases remained unmatched. The CDR3 covers 13 residues. The germline V gene encodes CDR1 KGHDR and CDR2 SFDVKD. The CDR3 loop is CATSGLAGDAQYF. The CDR3 coding sequence is TGTGCCACCAGTGGCCTAGCGGGAGATGCCCAGTACTTC.

This rearrangement joins TRBV7-3 to TRBJ1-1; D might be TRBD1 (6 bases). V shed 5 bases and J shed 4 bases, with 14 bases lying between them. Per germline, CDR1 SGHTA and CDR2 FQGTGA. CDR3 length: 14 amino acids. CDR3: CASSLHRVPTEAFF. The CDR3 coding sequence is TGTGCCAGCAGCCTTCACAGGGTGCCCACTGAAGCTTTCTTT.

The rearrangement links TRBV5-4 to TRBJ2-3, with 12 bases that match TRBD2. Germline V gene data show CDR1 as SGHNT and CDR2 as YYREEE (reference sequence). There are 17 residues in the CDR3. V lost 4 bases and J lost 3; bases outside the gene matches: 9. CDR3 DNA sequence: TGTGCCAGCAGCACACGGACTAGCGGGATAAAAACAGATACGCAGTATTTT. The encoded protein is CASSTRTSGIKTDTQYF.

In its sample, this clone was seen once. The rearrangement joins TRBV7-2 to TRBJ2-7, with 7 bases identical to TRBD1. The CDR3 length is 15 residues. Germline V gene data show CDR1 as SGHTA and CDR2 as FQGNSA. Trimming cost V 1 base and J 3 bases; bases outside gene matches: 6. This CDR3 is CASSLEGTGVYEQYF. In DNA form, the CDR3 reads TGTGCCAGCAGCTTAGAAGGTACAGGGGTCTACGAGCAGTACTTC.

The chain links TRBV5-1 to TRBJ1-4; tentatively, D is TRBD1 (5 bases). The V and J ends lost 0 bases and 0 bases respectively, with 15 bases between them. CDR3 size: 18 residues. Germline V CDR1 and CDR2: SGHRS, YFSETQ. The CDR3 DNA sequence: TGCGCCAGCAGCTTGGGGAGACAGCATATTACAACTAATGAAAAACTGTTTTTT. Its translation is CASSLGRQHITTNEKLFF. The variable domain in full, with the rest retrieved from reference TRBV5-1 and TRBJ1-4, is KAGVTQTPRYLIKTRGQQVTLSCSPISGHRSVSWYQQTPGQGLQFLFEYFSETQRNKGNFPGRFSGRQFSNSRSEMNVSTLELGDSALYLCASSLGRQHITTNEKLFFGSGTQLSVL.

This clone was seen more than once but under ten times. The rearrangement joins TRBV11-2 to TRBJ1-3, with TRBD1 as a possible D gene (6 bases). The V and J ends lost 3 bases and 9 bases respectively, with 18 bases between them. The CDR3 sequence is 15 residues long. The germline gives CDR1 SGHAT, CDR2 FQNNGV. CDR3 in DNA: TGTGCCAGCAGCTTTTCGCAGTCAAGGGGGACCACCATATATTTT. Its protein product is CASSFSQSRGTTIYF.

The chain uses TRBV5-4 and TRBJ2-7; D gene ambiguous. This CDR3 region has 15 residues. Deletions cut 4 bases from V and 2 bases from J, with 16 bases between. From germline, CDR1 is SGHNT and CDR2 YYREEE (reference sequence). CDR3: CASSALDLRPYEQYF. DNA of the CDR3: TGTGCCAGCAGCGCACTTGATCTCCGCCCCTACGAGCAGTACTTC.

The J gene is TRBJ1-4, the V gene TRBV18; 7 nucleotides agree with TRBD1. This CDR3 spans 16 amino acids. V lost 3 bases and J lost 0; bases outside the gene matches: 4. Looked up from germline, CDR1 is KGHSH and CDR2 is LQKENI. This chain's CDR3 is CASSPGTDPTNEKLFF. CDR3 DNA sequence: TGTGCCAGCTCACCGGGGACAGACCCAACTAATGAAAAACTGTTTTTT.

The chain has TRBV7-9 and TRBJ1-4, with D possibly matching TRBD1 (6 bases). The CDR3 consists of 13 residues. Germline CDR1 and CDR2: SEHNR and FQNEAQ (reference sequence). V dropped 2 bases and J dropped 8 bases, with 9 bases sitting between them. The CDR3 nucleotides are TGTGCCAGCAGCTTACAGGGGACGGAAAAACTGTTTTTT. It yields the protein CASSLQGTEKLFF. The full variable domain, in which reference TRBV7-9 and TRBJ1-4 provide the parts outside the CDR3, is DTGVSQNPRHKITKRGQNVTFRCDPISEHNRLYWYRQTLGQGPEFLTYFQNEAQLEKSRLLSDRFSAERPKGSFSTLEIQRTEQGDSAMYLCASSLQGTEKLFFGSGTQLSVL.

The J gene is TRBJ2-5, the V gene TRBV11-2; weak D call: TRBD1 (6 bases). Germline assignment: CDR1 SGHAT and CDR2 FQNNGV. V lost 7 bases and J 10 bases, leaving 25 bases between the germline ends. This CDR3 has 15 residues. CDR3 sequence reads: CASTPRAGALQGQYF. In nucleotides, the CDR3 is TGTGCCAGCACCCCCCGTGCAGGGGCGTTACAGGGCCAGTACTTC. The full variable domain, in which reference TRBV11-2 and TRBJ2-5 provide the parts outside the CDR3, is EAGVAQSPRYKIIEKRQSVAFWCNPISGHATLYWYQQILGQGPKLLIQFQNNGVVDDSQLPKDRFSAERLKGVDSTLKIQPAKLEDSAVYLCASTPRAGALQGQYFGPGTRLLVL.

A few counts support this clone. The genes are TRBV18 and TRBJ1-5; D is uncertain. Between the trimmed V and J ends, which lost 5 bases and 0 bases, there was a span of 8 bases. Per the germline V gene, CDR1 is KGHSH and CDR2 is LQKENI. CDR3 length equals 14 residues. The CDR3 spells CASSTGDSNQPQHF. The CDR3 DNA sequence: TGTGCCAGCTCAACGGGTGATAGCAATCAGCCCCAGCATTTT.

The chain employs TRBV4-3 and TRBJ1-4, with TRBD1 matching over 9 bases. This CDR3 has 15 amino acids. CDR1 is LGHNA and CDR2 is YSLEER in the germline V gene. The ends lost 2 bases at V and 6 bases at J; junction bases unmatched: 4. The CDR3 DNA follows: TGCGCCAGCAGCCAATTTACAGGGGGCGATGAAAAACTGTTTTTT. Its protein is CASSQFTGGDEKLFF.

This clone was observed a few times. This chain links TRBV4-3 with TRBJ2-7, with D perhaps TRBD1 (5 bases). This CDR3 region has 16 residues. Looked up from germline, CDR1 is LGHNA and CDR2 is YSLEER. V lost 2 bases and J 3 bases, leaving 17 bases between the germline ends. The CDR3 loop reads CASSQSLGQGIYEQYF. The CDR3 coding sequence is TGCGCCAGCAGCCAATCCTTAGGTCAGGGAATCTACGAGCAGTACTTC.

J is TRBJ1-5 and V is TRBV25-1; 8 nucleotides match TRBD1. CDR3 size: 15 residues. CDR1 is MGHDK, CDR2 SYGVNS, per germline. V lost 4 bases, J lost 2 bases, and 4 bases stayed unmatched. This CDR3 reads CASSVTGVGNQPQHF. Written as DNA, the CDR3 is TGTGCCAGCAGTGTGACAGGGGTTGGCAATCAGCCCCAGCATTTT.

CDR3 DNA: TGTGCCAGCAGCCCGTCGGGTGGGGGGTCAGATTCACCCCTCCACTTT. Its translation: CASSPSGGGSDSPLHF. The chain has TRBV28 and TRBJ1-6; D perhaps matches TRBD1 (5 bases). The V gene lost 6 bases and the J gene lost 8 bases, with 20 bases spanning the gap. The CDR3 is made up of 16 amino acids. CDR1 and CDR2 from the germline V gene are MDHEN and SYDVKM.